These 14 T cell receptor beta chains were sequenced from one sample in a study of blood T cell repertoires in COVID-19. Measured with immunoSEQ multiplex PCR; TCRdb has only the in-frame clones, and not every one. The sample yields about 82,000 clones, around 80% seen once. Sequencing was done on a sample of peripheral blood. The receptors here all came from a man in his 60s with COVID-19, enrolled during active disease.

The chain carries TRBV10-3 and TRBJ1-5; D is undetermined. The CDR3 length is 13 residues. V lost 10 bases to trimming and J lost 4 bases, with 14 bases between them. CDR1 is ENHRY, CDR2 SYGVKD, per germline. The CDR3 DNA is TGTGCCACCCTGGCGGGGATGAATCAGCCCCAGCATTTT. The encoded protein is CATLAGMNQPQHF.

A note on this clone: Other DNA sequences within the sample encode an identical CDR3. The V call is TRBV5-1, the J call TRBJ2-3; perhaps TRBD2 as D (5 bases). The CDR3 has 14 amino acids. Germline lookup yields CDR1 SGHRS and CDR2 YFSETQ. Trimming took off 0 bases at V and 3 bases at J, with 8 bases between the two ends. CDR3 residues: CASSLAPGTDTQYF. The CDR3 nucleotides read TGCGCCAGCAGCTTGGCCCCGGGAACAGATACGCAGTATTTT.

This clone was recorded a few times. V is TRBV10-1 and J is TRBJ2-2; the match to TRBD1 covers 9 bases. This CDR3 contains 20 residues. V was pared by 5 bases and J by 5 bases, with 21 bases of the junction left unmatched. Germline lookup yields CDR1 WNHNN and CDR2 SYGVQD (reference sequence). The CDR3 protein is CASSQNKCLVTGGCTGELFF. The CDR3 DNA reads as TGCGCCAGCAGTCAGAACAAGTGCCTCGTCACAGGGGGCTGTACCGGGGAGCTGTTTTTT.

In regard to this clone: The same CDR3 is also encoded by other DNA sequences in this sample. This CDR3 reads CASSPRSGQDVYGYTF. CDR3 DNA: TGTGCCAGCTCACCAAGATCCGGACAGGATGTTTATGGCTACACCTTC. The chain combines TRBV18 with TRBJ1-2; 7 bases fit TRBD1. The CDR3 covers 16 residues. V dropped 2 bases and J dropped 5; count of bases not matched to a gene: 11. Germline V gives CDR1 KGHSH, CDR2 LQKENI.

The J gene is TRBJ2-7, the V gene TRBV11-3; D not resolved. The CDR3 covers 13 residues. Germline CDR1 reads SGHNT; CDR2 reads YENEEA. V was trimmed by 1 base and J by 1 base, leaving 5 bases between them. The CDR3 loop is CASSLGESYEQYF. The CDR3 region has the DNA TGTGCCAGCAGCTTAGGCGAGTCCTACGAGCAGTACTTC.

This chain uses TRBV27 with TRBJ2-3; weak D call: TRBD1 (6 bases). CDR1 is MNHEY, CDR2 SMNVEV, per germline (reference sequence). This CDR3 region has 13 residues. The V end was cut by 6 bases, the J end by 0 bases, with 7 bases between. CDR3 in DNA: TGTGCCAGCAGGGACAGAAGCACAGATACGCAGTATTTT. Translating gives CASRDRSTDTQYF.

J is TRBJ2-7 and V is TRBV3-1 (or the pseudogene TRBV3-2); the match to TRBD1 covers 12 bases. The V and J ends lost 3 bases and 3 bases, in that order; junction bases with no gene match: 9. Germline V gene data show CDR1 as LGHDT and CDR2 as YNNKEL (reference sequence). The CDR3 covers 17 residues. CDR3 sequence reads: CASSHTGQGARNYEQYF. The DNA for the CDR3 is TGTGCCAGCAGCCACACGGGACAGGGGGCAAGAAACTACGAGCAGTACTTC.

This CDR3 is CASSPGTGVGGTGELFF. The CDR3 nucleotides are TGTGCCAGCAGCCCCGGCACGGGAGTTGGGGGCACCGGGGAGCTGTTTTTT. The V call is TRBV3-1 (or the pseudogene TRBV3-2), the J call TRBJ2-2, with D possibly TRBD2 on 6 matching bases. CDR1 LGHDT and CDR2 YNNKEL come from the germline V gene (reference sequence). This CDR3 is 17 amino acids long. The V end lost 4 bases, the J end lost 4 bases, and 19 bases lay between the germline ends.

Remarks on this clone: Other DNA sequences in this specimen translate into the identical CDR3. The gene calls are TRBV5-6 and TRBJ1-2; D is possibly TRBD1 (5 bases). The CDR3 runs 13 residues. V gave up 0 bases and J gave up 4 bases, with 7 bases separating them. Germline V gives CDR1 SGHDT, CDR2 YYEEEE. As DNA, the CDR3 is TGTGCCAGCAGCTTGGGGAGGGGCTATGGCTACACCTTC. Translating it yields CASSLGRGYGYTF.

This clone was counted only a few times. The gene calls are TRBV5-4 and TRBJ1-2; TRBD1 aligns across 7 bases. The ends lost 2 bases at V and 3 bases at J; junction bases unmatched: 4. Germline values: CDR1 SGHNT, CDR2 YYREEE (reference sequence). The CDR3 totals 14 residues. Here the CDR3 DNA reads TGTGCCAGCAGCTTTGGTGACAGGGACTATGGCTACACCTTC. It encodes CASSFGDRDYGYTF.

This chain connects TRBV5-6 to TRBJ2-4; possible D gene TRBD2, 5 bases. The germline V and J ends were trimmed by 3 bases and 7 bases, with 11 bases remaining between them. This CDR3 contains 13 residues. Germline V CDR1 and CDR2: SGHDT, YYEEEE. The CDR3, as DNA: TGTGCCAGCAGCTCCGGGGAAGGGAACATTCAGTACTTC. Protein product: CASSSGEGNIQYF.

The genes are TRBV7-2 and TRBJ2-3; 9 bases agree with TRBD1. The CDR3 extends over 15 amino acids. From germline, CDR1 is SGHTA and CDR2 FQGNSA. J gave up 0 bases and V 5 bases, and 3 bases lay outside the gene matches. CDR3 sequence: CASSPGQGSTDTQYF. The CDR3 DNA reads TGTGCCAGCAGCCCGGGACAGGGTAGCACAGATACGCAGTATTTT.

The chain carries TRBV12-5 and TRBJ2-2; tentatively, D is TRBD1 (6 bases). CDR1 is LGHNT and CDR2 is FRNRAP in the germline V gene. V lost 9 bases and J lost 1, with 9 bases in between. The CDR3 length is 13 residues. DNA for the CDR3: TGTGCTAGCATGACAGGGAACACCGGGGAGCTGTTTTTT. It encodes CASMTGNTGELFF. Using reference TRBV12-5 and TRBJ2-2 for the parts outside the CDR3, the full variable domain is DARVTQTPRHKVTEMGQEVTMRCQPILGHNTVFWYRQTMMQGLELLAYFRNRAPLDDSGMPKDRFSAEMPDATLATLKIQPSEPRDSAVYFCASMTGNTGELFFGEGSRLTVL.

The chain couples TRBV7-3 to TRBJ2-2; TRBD1 is a possible D gene (6 bases). The ends were cut back, 6 bases at V and 5 bases at J, with 13 bases in the middle. The germline CDR1 and CDR2 sequences are SGHTA and FQGTGA. CDR3 length: 14 residues. CDR3 nucleotides: TGTGCCAGCAGTTCCCTTAGGGGGACCGGGGAGCTGTTTTTT. Translated: CASSSLRGTGELFF.